This T cell receptor (beta chain) was found in a study of OX40 agonist ivuxolimab in advanced cancers. General observations from the study: Antigen targets of the expanded peripheral T cells went undetermined.

Points on this clone: Its antigen is as yet unknown.

V shed 0 bases and J shed 5 bases, with 12 bases lying between them. This CDR3 region has 14 residues. The germline CDR1 and CDR2 sequences are SGHRS and YFSETQ. TCRdb's copy holds only in-frame clones and misses some; the assay was immunoSEQ multiplex PCR. The data contain approximately 23,000 clones, approximately 84% of them singletons. With autoimmune disease history or systemic immunosuppression, patients were excluded. The sample in question was CD4+ or CD8+ T cells sorted from blood, obtained in a trial of the OX40 agonist ivuxolimab. The TCR originated in an adult with an advanced solid tumor such as melanoma, head and neck, liver or kidney cancer. The genes are TRBV5-1 and TRBJ2-7; D perhaps matches TRBD2 (7 bases). The CDR3 here is CASSLEGGQHEQYF. In nucleotides, the CDR3 is TGCGCCAGCAGCTTGGAGGGGGGGCAACACGAGCAGTACTTC.